This T cell receptor beta chain was obtained from a study of CD8 T cells in ankylosing spondylitis. TCRdb re-analysed the 5' RACE reads in MiXCR, keeping a single row per CDR3 protein. The sample consists of around 130,000 distinct CDR3 sequences, approximately 6.8% of them appearing once. This clonotype was seen repeatedly, ten times or more. No antigen is known for it. Regarding the study as a whole: The disease-linked clones had a CD8+ phenotype and low blood frequencies. Reportedly, disease-linked clones are significantly enriched in ankylosing spondylitis patients' matched synovial fluid.

The CDR3 contains 14 residues. The V end lost 3 bases, the J end lost 4 bases, and 13 bases lay between the germline ends. CDR1 is SGHRS, CDR2 YFSETQ, per germline. The sequenced sample was blood, either unsorted or a sorted T cell fraction (not recorded which). The rearrangement links TRBV5-1 to TRBJ1-2; possible D gene TRBD1, 5 bases. This clonotype was obtained from a male donor with ankylosing spondylitis or in good health (not recorded which). The CDR3 coding sequence is TGCGCCAGCAGCTCTGGTACAGGCGTCTATGGCTACACCTTC. As protein: CASSSGTGVYGYTF.